The 6 T cell receptor beta chains below were found in one sample sequenced in a study of T cells after yellow fever vaccination. TCRdb reprocessed the 5' RACE reads with MiXCR, giving one entry per CDR3 protein. The repertoire holds about 69,000 distinct CDR3 sequences, with about 6% as singletons. The sequencing here drew on CD4+ T cells sorted from PBMCs, taken roughly 15 days after the first yellow fever vaccination. Source of these receptors: a man younger than 35 who received the YFV17D yellow fever vaccine.

This clonotype was recorded at least ten times. The rearrangement joins TRBV12-3 or TRBV12-4 to TRBJ2-7; TRBD1 might be the D (6 bases). V was shortened by 3 bases and J by 5 bases, with 14 bases between the two germline ends. The length of the CDR3 is 14 residues. DNA of the CDR3: TGTGCCAGCAGTTTGGGCGACAGGACCCACGAGCAGTACTTC. Amino acid sequence: CASSLGDRTHEQYF.

This clonotype was seen at least ten times. V gene TRBV6-1 combines with J gene TRBJ2-7; 9 bases fit TRBD1. The CDR3 contains 15 residues. Germline V gene lookup returns CDR1 MNHNS and CDR2 SASEGT. V lost 6 bases, J lost 4 bases, and 10 bases stayed unmatched. The CDR3 sequence: CASSPNGQGRYEQYF. CDR3 DNA: TGTGCCAGCAGCCCAAATGGACAGGGGAGGTACGAGCAGTACTTC.

This clonotype was found many times. V is TRBV6-6 and J is TRBJ1-5; D gene ambiguous. Germline assignment: CDR1 MNHNY and CDR2 SVGAGI (reference sequence). With 8 bases removed from V and 7 bases from J, the gap between germline ends came to 12 bases. The CDR3 runs 12 residues. The CDR3 spells CASGELRQPQHF. The CDR3, as DNA: TGTGCCAGCGGCGAACTTCGCCAGCCCCAGCATTTT.

This clonotype came up many times. The chain is built from TRBV2 and TRBJ2-5; possibly TRBD1 for D (6 bases). This CDR3 has 12 amino acids. V gave up 6 bases and J gave up 4 bases, with 9 bases separating them. CDR1 SNHLY and CDR2 FYNNEI come from the germline V gene. The CDR3 sequence is CASRADRETQYF. The CDR3 nucleotides read TGTGCCAGCAGGGCGGACAGAGAGACCCAGTACTTC. Full variable domain (remainder filled in from reference TRBV2 and TRBJ2-5): EPEVTQTPSHQVTQMGQEVILRCVPISNHLYFYWYRQILGQKVEFLVSFYNNEISEKSEIFDDQFSVERPDGSNFTLKIRSTKLEDSAMYFCASRADRETQYFGPGTRLLVL.

In its sample, this clonotype was seen many times. J is TRBJ1-6 and V is TRBV10-2; 9 nucleotides line up with TRBD1. Germline assignment: CDR1 WSHSY and CDR2 SAAADI. Unmatched junction bases numbered 11, after V lost 8 bases and J lost 3 bases. CDR3 length: 17 residues. CDR3 sequence: CASGVTGGLDYNSPLHF. The CDR3 nucleotides read TGCGCCAGCGGAGTAACAGGGGGCCTCGACTATAATTCACCCCTCCACTTT.

This clonotype came up many times. This sequence joins TRBV20-1 and TRBJ2-6, with D perhaps matching TRBD1 (6 bases). Trimming pared 0 bases from V and 0 bases from J, leaving 12 bases between. The length of the CDR3 is 17 residues. Per the germline V gene, CDR1 is DFQATT and CDR2 is SNEGSKA (reference sequence). Here the CDR3 reads CSARDGQMSSGANVLTF. The CDR3 DNA reads as TGCAGTGCTAGAGATGGACAGATGAGCTCTGGGGCCAACGTCCTGACTTTC.